This T cell receptor beta chain is from a study of CD8 T cells in Susac syndrome. Random hexamers primed reverse transcription of about 0.5 to 1 ug RNA. immunoSEQ multiplex PCR amplified TCR beta CDR3 across 54 Vbeta, 13 Jbeta. MiXCR, applied by TCRdb to the immunoSEQ multiplex PCR reads, yields one record per CDR3 protein. The table lists some 400,000 distinct CDR3 sequences, approximately 85% of them singletons, with under 0.15% in the top ten. From blood CD8+ and CD4+ T cells, TCR beta sequences were generated. Sequencing input: CD8+ T cells from PBMCs. The receptor was derived from a human donor with multiple sclerosis.

DNA of the CDR3: TGTGCCAGCAGCTTGAGATCTAGCGGGAGGGACAATGAGCAGTTCTTC. Protein: CASSLRSSGRDNEQFF. J is TRBJ2-1 and V is TRBV5-6, with 12 bases identical to TRBD2. V dropped 1 base and J dropped 5; count of bases not matched to a gene: 4. Germline lookup yields CDR1 SGHDT and CDR2 YYEEEE. CDR3 length: 16 residues.